Following are 22 T cell receptor beta chains from one sample sequenced in a study of regulatory T cells in long-lasting Graves disease. Both iRepertoire HTBI primers and Arm-PCR of CDR3 regions were used to build the TCR beta libraries. MiXCR was run by TCRdb on the multiplex PCR reads, yielding one entry per CDR3 protein. Among about 620,000 distinct CDR3 sequences, roughly 15% were seen once, and the ten largest hold roughly 18%. Regarding time point: newly diagnosed GD, antithyroid drugs for less than 3 months. TCR sequences were obtained from RNA taken from PBMCs. This sample was shared with a second study, whose subject was T cells in Graves' hyperthyroidism and ophthalmopathy.

The sample in question was peripheral blood mononuclear cells (PBMCs), obtained at new diagnosis, from a patient treated with antithyroid drugs. All receptors come from a woman aged 25 to 39 with Graves disease.

The genes are TRBV28 and TRBJ2-2, with 8 nucleotides matching TRBD2. The germline V gene has CDR1 MDHEN and CDR2 SYDVKM. V trimming: 4 bases; J trimming: 2 bases; junction bases outside the gene matches: 9. There are 17 residues in the CDR3. The CDR3 region is CASSSLSGMRNTGELFF. The DNA for the CDR3 is TGTGCCAGCAGTTCCCTTAGCGGGATGAGAAACACCGGGGAGCTGTTTTTT.

The chain carries TRBV30 and TRBJ1-1, with 8 nucleotides matching TRBD1. With 3 bases clipped from V and 3 bases from J, the junction kept 6 bases outside the gene matches. The CDR3 covers 14 residues. The germline CDR1 and CDR2 sequences are GTSNPN and SVGIG (reference sequence). The CDR3 sequence is CAWSRYRGYTEAFF. CDR3 bases: TGTGCCTGGAGCAGGTACAGGGGGTACACTGAAGCTTTCTTT.

The rearrangement links TRBV4-1 to TRBJ2-3, with D maybe TRBD1 (5 bases). Trimming left V 0 bases short and J 3 bases short, with 13 bases between. Germline CDR1 reads MGHRA; CDR2 reads YSYEKL. CDR3 length: 16 amino acids. Written as DNA, the CDR3 is TGCGCCAGCAGCCAAGATCCGGGCAGGGCGACAGATACGCAGTATTTT. This sequence encodes CASSQDPGRATDTQYF.

This clonotype appeared once. Just one base apart from a much larger clone, this may be a read error. The rearrangement joins TRBV6-1 to TRBJ1-2; 7 nucleotides agree with TRBD1. CDR1 and CDR2 from the germline V gene are MNHNS and SASEGT. The CDR3 spans 15 residues. The CDR3 loop reads CVSSPNDRARNGYTF. The DNA for the CDR3 is TGTGTCAGCAGTCCAAACGACAGGGCGAGAAATGGCTACACCTTC.

There are many counts of this clonotype. This chain uses TRBV28 with TRBJ1-2; a possible D gene is TRBD1 (6 bases). Trimming shortened V by 8 bases and J by 8 bases, and 18 bases separated the two germline ends. Germline V CDR1 and CDR2: MDHEN, SYDVKM. The CDR3 runs to 13 residues. Here the CDR3 reads CASGRTAIVGYTF. The CDR3 DNA sequence: TGTGCCAGCGGCCGGACAGCTATTGTGGGCTACACCTTC.

The chain employs TRBV5-6 and TRBJ2-3; 9 bases line up with TRBD1. Germline V CDR1 and CDR2: SGHDT, YYEEEE. V lost 2 bases and J lost 1; bases outside the gene matches: 5. The CDR3 covers 16 residues. As DNA, the CDR3 is TGTGCCAGCAGCTTCTTGACAGGGGGTCGCACAGATACGCAGTATTTT. Translation gives CASSFLTGGRTDTQYF.

This clonotype was counted ten times or more. This chain links TRBV11-2 with TRBJ1-1; D is unclear. Germline assignment: CDR1 SGHAT and CDR2 FQNNGV. With 5 bases removed from V and 6 bases from J, the gap between germline ends came to 16 bases. This CDR3 spans 14 amino acids. This chain's CDR3 is CASSNGEFKPEAFF. CDR3 in DNA: TGTGCCAGCAGCAACGGGGAATTTAAGCCTGAAGCTTTCTTT.

This clonotype was seen ten or more times. The rearrangement joins TRBV28 to TRBJ2-3; 11 nucleotides agree with TRBD2. This CDR3 has 18 residues. The germline V gene encodes CDR1 MDHEN and CDR2 SYDVKM. V shed 3 bases and J 5 bases; nucleotides not matched to a gene: 13. CDR3 protein: CASSLGATSGSKVDTQYF. The CDR3 DNA reads TGTGCCAGCAGTTTGGGGGCCACTAGCGGGAGCAAGGTAGATACGCAGTATTTT.

This clonotype was seen a few times. The V call is TRBV24-1, the J call TRBJ2-7; D is unresolved. Between the trimmed V and J ends, which lost 3 bases and 8 bases, there was a span of 13 bases. The CDR3 spans 13 residues. CDR1 is KGHDR and CDR2 is SFDVKD in the germline V gene. Here the CDR3 reads CATSDPPAGKQYF. CDR3 DNA: TGTGCCACCAGTGATCCCCCGGCCGGAAAGCAGTACTTC.

The chain links TRBV6-2 or TRBV6-3 to TRBJ1-1; TRBD1 aligns across 10 bases. Germline trimming cut 5 bases from V and 5 bases from J; bases unmatched to any gene: 8. In germline, CDR1 is MNHEY, CDR2 SVGEGT. The CDR3 is 15 residues long. CDR3 coding DNA: TGTGCCAGCAGTGCGGGACAGGGGAGTCGTACTGAAGCTTTCTTT. It codes for CASSAGQGSRTEAFF.

This clonotype came up many times. As DNA, the CDR3 is TGTGCCAGCAACAAGGGGAGGACAGATACGCAGTATTTT. Its protein product is CASNKGRTDTQYF. The chain recombines TRBV12-3 or TRBV12-4 with TRBJ2-3; perhaps TRBD2 as D (6 bases). The CDR3 runs to 13 residues. V was cut by 7 bases and J by 3 bases, with 11 bases left in between.

This clonotype came up a few times. The V gene is TRBV28, the J gene TRBJ2-7, with D unresolved. There are 12 residues in the CDR3. CDR1 and CDR2 from the germline V gene are MDHEN and SYDVKM. Trimming took off 2 bases at V and 3 bases at J, with 5 bases between the two ends. CDR3 DNA sequence: TGTGCCAGCAGTTTAAAATTCTACGAGCAGTACTTC. Translating gives CASSLKFYEQYF.

This clonotype was counted many times. This sequence joins TRBV29-1 and TRBJ2-1; 13 bases are shared with TRBD2. Per the germline V gene, CDR1 is SQVTM and CDR2 is ANQGSEA. The ends lost 7 bases at V and 6 bases at J; junction bases unmatched: 6. This CDR3 has 14 amino acids. The CDR3 DNA is TGCAGCGGACGTACTAGCGGGAGGGCCAATGAGCAGTTCTTC. Encoded protein: CSGRTSGRANEQFF.

The gene calls are TRBV3-1 and TRBJ2-7; D uncertain. The CDR3 loop spans 14 amino acids. Trimming shortened V by 1 base and J by 2 bases, and 9 bases separated the two germline ends. Germline values: CDR1 LGHDT, CDR2 YNNKEL (reference sequence). The CDR3 coding sequence is TGTGCCAGCAGCCAAGGTACTTATACCTACGAGCAGTACTTC. This gives the protein CASSQGTYTYEQYF.

The V and J genes are TRBV7-3 and TRBJ2-1, with D hard to call. The ends were cut back, 4 bases at V and 8 bases at J, with 12 bases in the middle. Germline CDR1 is SGHTA and CDR2 is FQGTGA. This CDR3 contains 13 residues. The CDR3 sequence: CASSSYLGYEQFF. CDR3 DNA sequence: TGTGCCAGCAGCTCATATCTCGGTTATGAGCAGTTCTTC.

In this sample, this clonotype turned up a few times. The chain is built from TRBV30 and TRBJ2-7, with D unclear. Germline values: CDR1 GTSNPN, CDR2 SVGIG (reference sequence). This CDR3 contains 13 residues. Trimming stripped 2 bases from V and 5 bases from J, with 13 bases between. CDR3 residues: CAWSLGRRDEQYF. The CDR3 DNA sequence: TGTGCCTGGAGTCTAGGGCGAAGGGACGAGCAGTACTTC. The full variable domain, completed using reference TRBV30 and TRBJ2-7, is SQTIHQWPATLVQPVGSPLSLECTVEGTSNPNLYWYRQAAGRGLQLLFYSVGIGQISSEVPQNLSASRPQDRQFILSSKKLLLSDSGFYLCAWSLGRRDEQYFGPGTRLTVT.

This clonotype was recorded at least ten times. V is TRBV20-1 and J is TRBJ2-3, with 8 bases fitting TRBD2. Trimming took 3 bases from V and 1 from J; bases not matched to a gene: 3. The CDR3 extends over 14 amino acids. CDR1 and CDR2 (germline): DFQATT, SNEGSKA (reference sequence). The CDR3 reads CSASRREGTDTQYF. The CDR3 DNA follows: TGCAGTGCTAGTCGGCGGGAGGGCACAGATACGCAGTATTTT.

This clonotype was detected a few times. The gene calls are TRBV27 and TRBJ2-1; the D gene could be TRBD1 or TRBD2 (5 bases each). In germline, CDR1 is MNHEY, CDR2 SMNVEV (reference sequence). V was pared by 6 bases and J by 7 bases, with 22 bases between. This CDR3 is 16 amino acids long. The CDR3 region is CASRGEWRSLSNEQFF. Written as DNA, the CDR3 is TGTGCCAGCAGGGGGGAATGGAGGAGTTTATCGAATGAGCAGTTCTTC.

This clonotype has ten or more counts. J is TRBJ1-2 and V is TRBV7-2; the D gene is possibly TRBD1 (5 bases). The CDR3 loop spans 15 amino acids. Germline values: CDR1 SGHTA, CDR2 FQGNSA. Trimming shortened V by 2 bases and J by 4 bases, and 14 bases separated the two germline ends. CDR3 bases: TGTGCCAGCAGCTTATCCCCCCAGGGTAGCTATGGCTACACCTTC. It specifies CASSLSPQGSYGYTF.

This clonotype was counted only a few times. The chain employs TRBV7-8 and TRBJ1-1, with 9 nucleotides matching TRBD1. Per germline, CDR1 SGHVS and CDR2 FQNEAQ. V lost 4 bases and J lost 10; bases outside the gene matches: 10. The CDR3 is 14 amino acids. CDR3 DNA: TGTGCCAGCAGCTCCCCGGACAGGGGATATAGAGCTTTCTTT. This encodes CASSSPDRGYRAFF.

Note on this clonotype: Given a much more abundant clone one base away, this may be a read error. The chain couples TRBV30 to TRBJ1-1, with D possibly being TRBD1 (6 bases). Germline CDR1 reads GTSNPN; CDR2 reads SVGIG (reference sequence). This CDR3 contains 13 residues. V shed 4 bases and J shed 6 bases, with 15 bases lying between them. This CDR3 reads CAWNPDRSPEAFF. DNA for the CDR3: TGTGCCTGGAACCCCGACAGGAGCCCTGAAGCTTTCTTT.

This clonotype was observed at least ten times. The V call is TRBV12-3 or TRBV12-4, the J call TRBJ1-4; D gene unclear. V was shortened by 5 bases and J by 4 bases, with 17 bases between the two germline ends. This CDR3 contains 16 residues. CDR3: CASSEDYLANNEKLFF. CDR3 nucleotide sequence: TGTGCCAGCAGTGAGGACTACCTCGCAAATAATGAAAAACTGTTTTTT.